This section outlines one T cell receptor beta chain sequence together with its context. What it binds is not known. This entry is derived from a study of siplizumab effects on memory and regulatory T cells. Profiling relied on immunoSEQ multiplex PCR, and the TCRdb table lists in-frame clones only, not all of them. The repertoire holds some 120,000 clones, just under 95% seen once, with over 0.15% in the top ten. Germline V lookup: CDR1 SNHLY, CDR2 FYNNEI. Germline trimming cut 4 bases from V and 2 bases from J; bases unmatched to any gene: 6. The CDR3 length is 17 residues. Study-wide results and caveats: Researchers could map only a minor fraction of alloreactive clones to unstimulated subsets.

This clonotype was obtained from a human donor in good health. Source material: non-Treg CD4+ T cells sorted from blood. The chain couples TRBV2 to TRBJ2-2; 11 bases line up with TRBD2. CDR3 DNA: TGTGCCAGCAGTGTTTCTAGCGGGGGGTTTAACACCGGGGAGCTGTTTTTT. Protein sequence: CASSVSSGGFNTGELFF.